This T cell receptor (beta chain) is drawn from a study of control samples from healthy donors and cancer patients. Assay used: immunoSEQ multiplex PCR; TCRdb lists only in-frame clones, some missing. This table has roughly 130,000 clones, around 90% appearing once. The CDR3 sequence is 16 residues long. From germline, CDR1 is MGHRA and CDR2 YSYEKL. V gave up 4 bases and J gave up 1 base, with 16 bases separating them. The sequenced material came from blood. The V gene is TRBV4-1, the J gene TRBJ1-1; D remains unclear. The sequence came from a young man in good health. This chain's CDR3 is CASSLRALDKNTEAFF. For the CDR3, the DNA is TGCGCCAGCAGCCTCCGTGCTTTGGATAAGAACACTGAAGCTTTCTTT.